This TCR beta chain was sequenced in a study of blood T cell repertoires in COVID-19. Study-wide background: COVID-19 samples collected from the United States, Italy and Spain covered acute and convalescent phases.

Living in under 30 US areas, the participants were between roughly 18 and 89 years of age. Original processing methods: Estimation of nucleated cell counts relied on the amplification of reference gene primers. The method was immunoSEQ multiplex PCR; TCRdb's version includes in-frame clones alone and lacks a portion of them. V, J and clone size are those of that table, while D and trimming were read from the DNA. The sample yields 250,000 to 300,000 clones, around 90% seen once. The TCR was taken from a woman in her 30s who had recovered from COVID-19. The sequenced material came from PBMCs or T cells enriched from blood (not recorded which).

CDR3 loop: CASSGGALQPQHF. CDR3 DNA: TGTGCCAGTAGCGGCGGGGCGTTGCAGCCCCAGCATTTT. The chain couples TRBV19 to TRBJ1-5; TRBD1 is a possible D gene (5 bases). V dropped 6 bases and J dropped 7 bases, with 13 bases sitting between them. This CDR3 spans 13 amino acids. Germline-derived CDR1 and CDR2 are LNHDA and SQIVND (reference sequence).